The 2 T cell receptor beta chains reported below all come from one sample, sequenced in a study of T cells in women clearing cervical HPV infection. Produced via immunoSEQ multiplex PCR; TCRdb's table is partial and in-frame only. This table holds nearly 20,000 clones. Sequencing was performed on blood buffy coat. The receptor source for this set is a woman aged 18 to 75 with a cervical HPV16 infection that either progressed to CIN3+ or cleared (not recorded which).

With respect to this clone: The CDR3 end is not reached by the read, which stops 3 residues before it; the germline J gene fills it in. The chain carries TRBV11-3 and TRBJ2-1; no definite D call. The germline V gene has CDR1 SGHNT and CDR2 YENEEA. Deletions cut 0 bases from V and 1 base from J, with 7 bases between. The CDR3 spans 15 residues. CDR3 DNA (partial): TGTGCCAGCAGCTTAGAATACGGGTCCTACAATGAG. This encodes CASSLEYGSYNE. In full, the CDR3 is CASSLEYGSYNEQFF.

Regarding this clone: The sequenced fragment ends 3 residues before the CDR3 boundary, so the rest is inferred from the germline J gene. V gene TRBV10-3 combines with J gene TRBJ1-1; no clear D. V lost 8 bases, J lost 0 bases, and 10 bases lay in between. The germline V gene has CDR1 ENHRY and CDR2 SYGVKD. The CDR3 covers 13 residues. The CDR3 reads CAIEAGVNTEAFF. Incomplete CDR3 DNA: TGTGCCATCGAGGCCGGGGTGAACACTGAA.